A single sample is the source of the 22 T cell receptor beta chains below, sequenced in a study of spatial heterogeneity in lung cancer. Using its own MiXCR run on the 5' RACE reads, TCRdb lists one record per CDR3 protein. Here the sample spans about 23,000 distinct CDR3 sequences, approximately 3.3% being singletons. Time point: sample taken at primary tumor resection. Tumor, nontumor lung or frozen PBMC supplied whole RNA that was sequenced unsorted. The sequenced sample was PBMCs, obtained at surgery. Receptors originate from a female donor with early-stage non-small cell lung cancer.

With regard to this clonotype: A much larger clone lies one base from this, so it may be a read error. The rearrangement uses TRBV7-2 and TRBJ2-7; D ambiguous. V shed 0 bases and J shed 0 bases, with 9 bases lying between them. The CDR3 runs to 15 residues. Germline loops: CDR1 SGHTA, CDR2 FQGNSA. The CDR3 sequence is CASSLAGICSYEQYF. In nucleotides, the CDR3 is TGTGCCAGCAGCTTAGCAGGGATCTGCTCCTACGAGCAGTACTTC.

This clonotype was counted many times. V and J are TRBV5-1 and TRBJ2-7, with a weak D call TRBD1 (6 bases). CDR1 SGHRS and CDR2 YFSETQ come from the germline V gene. Trimming took 4 bases from V and 0 from J, leaving 17 bases between them. CDR3 size: 16 residues. CDR3 nucleotide sequence: TGCGCCAGCAGCCCGGGACACCGGAGTAGCTCCTACGAGCAGTACTTC. Its translation: CASSPGHRSSSYEQYF.

This clonotype has ten or more counts. The J gene is TRBJ1-2, the V gene TRBV29-1, with D perhaps matching TRBD1 (6 bases). The V end lost 6 bases, the J end lost 2 bases, and 16 bases lay between the germline ends. The CDR3 is made up of 14 amino acids. Germline CDR1 is SQVTM and CDR2 is ANQGSEA. The CDR3 DNA sequence: TGCAGCGTCGTAGAGGGGGGGGCCAACTATGGCTACACCTTC. Its protein is CSVVEGGANYGYTF. The entire variable domain, with the rest obtained from reference TRBV29-1 and TRBJ1-2, is as follows: SAVISQKPSRDICQRGTSLTIQCQVDSQVTMMFWYRQQPGQSLTLIATANQGSEATYESGFVIDKFPISRPNLTFSTLTVSNMSPEDSSIYLCSVVEGGANYGYTFGSGTRLTVV.

The chain carries TRBV6-1 and TRBJ2-5, with D maybe TRBD2 (5 bases). V lost 0 bases and J 10 bases, leaving 15 bases between the germline ends. This CDR3 has 14 residues. Germline values: CDR1 MNHNS, CDR2 SASEGT. CDR3 nucleotide sequence: TGTGCCAGCAGTGAAGCGATCGGTCGGAGGAACCAGTACTTC. Translated: CASSEAIGRRNQYF.

This clonotype was detected ten times or more. The J gene is TRBJ2-1, the V gene TRBV15; possible D gene TRBD1, 6 bases. CDR1 is LNHNV and CDR2 is YYDKDF in the germline V gene (reference sequence). Trimming shortened V by 1 base and J by 4 bases, and 11 bases separated the two germline ends. The CDR3 is 15 residues long. In DNA form, the CDR3 reads TGTGCCACCAGCAGAGCTGGGGGCGAGTACAATGAGCAGTTCTTC. This gives the protein CATSRAGGEYNEQFF. The variable domain in full, with the rest retrieved from reference TRBV15 and TRBJ2-1, is DAMVIQNPRYQVTQFGKPVTLSCSQTLNHNVMYWYQQKSSQAPKLLFHYYDKDFNNEADTPDNFQSRRPNTSFCFLDIRSPGLGDTAMYLCATSRAGGEYNEQFFGPGTRLTVL.

This clonotype showed up many times. The CDR3 here is CSARVLGTGDLPYGYTF. As DNA, the CDR3 is TGCAGTGCTAGGGTATTGGGGACAGGGGACCTTCCCTATGGCTACACCTTC. The rearrangement links TRBV20-1 to TRBJ1-2; 10 bases align to TRBD1. The CDR3 consists of 17 residues. Per the germline V gene, CDR1 is DFQATT and CDR2 is SNEGSKA (reference sequence). V lost 3 bases and J lost 4; bases outside the gene matches: 14.

Concerning this clonotype: A read error may be the cause here, since a much bigger clone is one base away. The V and J genes are TRBV20-1 and TRBJ1-1, with D possibly matching TRBD1 (5 bases). Germline CDR1 is DFQATT and CDR2 is SNEGSKA (reference sequence). CDR3 length: 10 amino acids. V was shortened by 7 bases and J by 11 bases, with 14 bases between the two germline ends. The CDR3 sequence is CSVSRDLAFF. The CDR3 nucleotides read TGCAGTGTTAGCAGGGACTTGGCTTTCTTT.

This clonotype was recorded many times. The CDR3 DNA reads as TGTGCCAGTAGTGGGGGGGGCCTGACTGAAGCTTTCTTT. It codes for CASSGGGLTEAFF. The rearrangement links TRBV19 to TRBJ1-1; D may be TRBD1 (6 bases). The V gene's germline CDR1 is LNHDA and CDR2 SQIVND (reference sequence). This CDR3 is 13 amino acids long. Deletions cut 5 bases from V and 5 bases from J, with 12 bases between.

The chain is built from TRBV5-6 and TRBJ2-7; D gene ambiguous. This CDR3 spans 13 amino acids. Germline V lookup: CDR1 SGHDT, CDR2 YYEEEE. The V and J ends lost 2 bases and 2 bases respectively, with 8 bases between them. The CDR3 loop reads CASSFGSPYEQYF. CDR3 bases: TGTGCCAGCAGCTTCGGCTCGCCCTACGAGCAGTACTTC.

By proportion, this clonotype is medium-sized. The gene calls are TRBV29-1 and TRBJ2-5; D perhaps matches TRBD1 (5 bases). This CDR3 spans 13 amino acids. Looked up from germline, CDR1 is SQVTM and CDR2 is ANQGSEA. Deletions cut 2 bases from V and 2 bases from J, with 9 bases between. The CDR3 DNA reads TGCAGCGTTGAACCCACAGGTCAAGAGACCCAGTACTTC. Protein: CSVEPTGQETQYF.

This clonotype appeared many times. The chain couples TRBV7-6 to TRBJ2-7, with 7 bases aligning to TRBD1. Per germline, CDR1 SGHVS and CDR2 FNYEAQ. Trimming cost V 5 bases and J 4 bases; bases outside gene matches: 5. CDR3 length: 13 residues. The CDR3 DNA reads as TGTGCCAGCAGCCCGGGACAGATATACGAGCAGTACTTC. This sequence encodes CASSPGQIYEQYF.

This clonotype was recorded at least ten times. This chain joins TRBV5-1 and TRBJ2-7; D may match TRBD1 or TRBD2 (5 bases each). This CDR3 has 15 amino acids. The V gene's germline CDR1 is SGHRS and CDR2 YFSETQ. V lost 0 bases and J 6 bases, leaving 16 bases between the germline ends. Here the CDR3 DNA reads TGCGCCAGCAGCTTGGTGGAGGCAGGGACGGGCGAGCAGTACTTC. Its protein is CASSLVEAGTGEQYF.

This clonotype was recorded many times. J is TRBJ2-1 and V is TRBV30; TRBD1 or TRBD2 may be the D gene (5 bases each). V lost 2 bases to trimming and J lost 0 bases, with 8 bases between them. The CDR3 length is 14 residues. Germline CDR1 and CDR2: GTSNPN and SVGIG (reference sequence). The chain's CDR3 is CAWSRGDSYNEQFF. The DNA for the CDR3 is TGTGCCTGGAGTAGGGGAGACTCCTACAATGAGCAGTTCTTC.

This clonotype was picked up many times. The chain couples TRBV28 to TRBJ1-1; the D gene is possibly TRBD1 (5 bases). CDR1 and CDR2 from the germline V gene are MDHEN and SYDVKM. Trimming took 5 bases from V and 5 from J, leaving 15 bases between them. The CDR3 has 14 residues. The DNA of the CDR3 is TGTGCCAGCAGTCCTTACCAGGGTTGGACTGAAGCTTTCTTT. It translates to CASSPYQGWTEAFF. The full variable domain, in which reference TRBV28 and TRBJ1-1 provide the parts outside the CDR3, is DVKVTQSSRYLVKRTGEKVFLECVQDMDHENMFWYRQDPGLGLRLIYFSYDVKMKEKGDIPEGYSVSREKKERFSLILESASTNQTSMYLCASSPYQGWTEAFFGQGTRLTVV.

This clonotype came up many times. This sequence joins TRBV7-2 and TRBJ2-2; 9 bases are a match to TRBD1. With 1 base clipped from V and 5 bases from J, the junction kept 8 bases outside the gene matches. The CDR3 contains 17 residues. CDR1 SGHTA and CDR2 FQGNSA come from the germline V gene. The CDR3 region has the DNA TGTGCCAGCAGCTTAGGCCCCCCGGGACAGGGAACCGGGGAGCTGTTTTTT. It specifies CASSLGPPGQGTGELFF.

This clonotype was counted many times. The V call is TRBV3-1, the J call TRBJ2-7; no reliable D call. The ends were cut back, 3 bases at V and 2 bases at J, with 11 bases in the middle. Germline V lookup: CDR1 LGHDT, CDR2 YNNKEL (reference sequence). The CDR3 runs 14 residues. The CDR3 DNA sequence: TGTGCCAGCAGCCAGAATGAGAAGGCCTACGAGCAGTACTTC. Translated: CASSQNEKAYEQYF.

This clonotype was seen many times. The chain employs TRBV6-6 and TRBJ1-1; the D is unclear. Trimming removed 11 bases at V and 5 bases at J, with 15 bases between. This CDR3 contains 12 residues. Germline V CDR1 and CDR2: MNHNY, SVGAGI (reference sequence). In nucleotides, the CDR3 is TGTGCCGTTGGGAGGGTCGGGACTGAAGCTTTCTTT. It encodes CAVGRVGTEAFF.

Many counts were recorded for this clonotype. The rearrangement links TRBV5-6 to TRBJ2-5, with 10 bases fitting TRBD2. The CDR3 extends over 15 amino acids. The junction had 3 bases not matched to a gene; V was cut back by 3 bases and J by 1 base. CDR1 and CDR2 from the germline V gene are SGHDT and YYEEEE. The CDR3 protein is CASSWPSGSQETQYF. The CDR3 DNA sequence: TGTGCCAGCAGCTGGCCTAGCGGGAGCCAAGAGACCCAGTACTTC.

This clonotype was seen repeatedly, ten times or more. This chain uses TRBV28 with TRBJ2-3, with TRBD2 as a possible D gene (7 bases). V dropped 5 bases and J dropped 6 bases, with 12 bases sitting between them. Germline V gene sequence: CDR1 MDHEN, CDR2 SYDVKM. The CDR3 is made up of 13 amino acids. CDR3 DNA: TGTGCCAGCAGTGCAGAGGGGGGGGATACGCAGTATTTT. It is translated as CASSAEGGDTQYF. Complete variable domain (other parts from reference TRBV28 and TRBJ2-3): DVKVTQSSRYLVKRTGEKVFLECVQDMDHENMFWYRQDPGLGLRLIYFSYDVKMKEKGDIPEGYSVSREKKERFSLILESASTNQTSMYLCASSAEGGDTQYFGPGTRLTVL.

This clonotype was recorded at least ten times. V and J are TRBV28 and TRBJ2-2, with TRBD2 matching 12 bases. V was pared by 1 base and J by 6 bases, with 6 bases of the junction left unmatched. The CDR3 sequence is 17 residues long. The germline CDR1 and CDR2 sequences are MDHEN and SYDVKM. In DNA, the CDR3 is TGTGCCAGCAGTTTATCTAGCGGGAGGGCCACTCCCGGGGAGCTGTTTTTT. Translated, it gives CASSLSSGRATPGELFF.

This clonotype was picked up many times. V gene TRBV19 combines with J gene TRBJ2-2, with 8 positions matching TRBD1. V lost 3 bases and J lost 5; bases outside the gene matches: 5. Germline V lookup: CDR1 LNHDA, CDR2 SQIVND (reference sequence). The CDR3 length is 15 residues. The CDR3, as DNA: TGTGCCAGTAGTATTGGACAGGGATTAACCGGGGAGCTGTTTTTT. Its translation: CASSIGQGLTGELFF.

Ten or more counts support this clonotype. The V and J genes are TRBV15 and TRBJ2-7, with D maybe TRBD2 (5 bases). The V and J ends lost 0 bases and 3 bases respectively, with 21 bases between them. Germline CDR1 and CDR2: LNHNV and YYDKDF (reference sequence). This CDR3 is built from 18 residues. As DNA, the CDR3 is TGTGCCACCAGCAGAGACCCCCCCCGCAGGCCCGGGGACTACGAGCAGTACTTC. The encoded protein is CATSRDPPRRPGDYEQYF.